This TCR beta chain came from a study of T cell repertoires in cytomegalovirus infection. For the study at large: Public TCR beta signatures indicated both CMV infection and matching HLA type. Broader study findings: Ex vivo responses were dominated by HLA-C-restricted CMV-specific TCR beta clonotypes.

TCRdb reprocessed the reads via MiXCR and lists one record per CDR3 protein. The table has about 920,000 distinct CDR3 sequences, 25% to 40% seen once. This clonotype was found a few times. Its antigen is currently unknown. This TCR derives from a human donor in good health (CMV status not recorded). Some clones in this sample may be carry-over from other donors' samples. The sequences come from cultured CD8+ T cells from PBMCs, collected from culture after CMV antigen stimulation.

The CDR3 DNA reads as TGTGCCAGCAGTTACTGGACTAGCGGGGGGGCCACTCCAAATGAGCAGTTCTTC. Translating gives CASSYWTSGGATPNEQFF. The V gene is TRBV6-5, the J gene TRBJ2-1, with TRBD2 matching over 15 bases. This CDR3 is built from 18 residues. Trimming took 1 base from V and 7 from J; bases not matched to a gene: 8. CDR1 MNHEY and CDR2 SVGAGI come from the germline V gene.